This T cell receptor (beta chain) was sequenced during a study of blood T cell repertoires in COVID-19 (dated by TCRdb to about 2020). For the study in its entirety: The collaborator samples originated in the United States, Italy and Spain and spanned the acute and convalescent phases of COVID-19. The material from the prospective study consisted of cDNA or gDNA derived from T cells, B-cell-depleted T cells, or PBMCs. The dataset comprised deeply sampled blood TCRbeta repertoires from subjects exposed to, actively infected with, or recovered from COVID-19. The repertoires were released in a freely available public database meant as a resource for research on the immune response to SARS-CoV-2. The samples were drawn from the first 160 participants of the ongoing ImmuneRACE study and from 1,254 subjects provided by 6 global collaborators. Nearly every sample came with metadata listing a de-identified subject ID, COVID-19 status, age in years and sex. HLA class I and class II types, where available, came from metadata supplied by the sample provider rather than from assay-based typing.

Collaborating institutions collected whole blood in K2EDTA tubes following their own protocols. For TCRbeta analysis, collaborators shipped samples as frozen whole blood, isolated PBMCs, or DNA extracted from either of those sample types. Findings and caveats that apply to the study as a whole: Clinical and demographic metadata were provided uncurated, with the amount varying by source and participant.

On this clone: No cognate antigen has been identified for it. Qualities for individual bases were not recorded, and no much larger clone is one base off.

TCRbeta CDR3 regions were amplified from genomic DNA using the immunoSEQ Assay, a bias-controlled multiplex PCR. In the authors' own workflow: Within the assay, amplification of reference gene primers was used to estimate how many nucleated cells each sample contained. To quantify the absolute abundance of each unique TCRbeta CDR3 rearrangement, sequence reads were collapsed and filtered. For each sample, productive Simpson clonality was calculated as the square root of Simpson's diversity index over productive rearrangements. Held by TCRdb, this immuneACCESS table contains in-frame sequences only and omits some clones. Under half of the omission traces to an unresolved V gene where checked; the cause of the rest is unknown. V and J calls and clone size come straight from that table; D and trimming were deduced from the DNA. The sample table holds more than 85,000 clones, of which around 80% were seen once. The ten largest clones take up over 3.5% of the sample.

Looking up the germline V gene yields CDR1 SGHAT and CDR2 FQNNGV. From the cysteine through the phenylalanine, the CDR3 covers 14 amino acids. Only the CDR3 part of the read is kept: 42 bases, read in frame from the first base. A distance of 18 bases separates the germline ends of V and J, which lose 5 bases and 8 bases respectively. The rearrangement joined TRBV11-2 to TRBJ1-2; the D segment could be TRBD1, given 5 matching bases. The sample comprised peripheral blood. This receptor was identified in a woman of 80 years or more with acute or convalescent COVID-19. In nucleotides, the sequence is TGTGCCAGCAGCCTCATGGGCCCAGGGCAGGGCTACACCTTC. This is translated as CASSLMGPGQGYTF.